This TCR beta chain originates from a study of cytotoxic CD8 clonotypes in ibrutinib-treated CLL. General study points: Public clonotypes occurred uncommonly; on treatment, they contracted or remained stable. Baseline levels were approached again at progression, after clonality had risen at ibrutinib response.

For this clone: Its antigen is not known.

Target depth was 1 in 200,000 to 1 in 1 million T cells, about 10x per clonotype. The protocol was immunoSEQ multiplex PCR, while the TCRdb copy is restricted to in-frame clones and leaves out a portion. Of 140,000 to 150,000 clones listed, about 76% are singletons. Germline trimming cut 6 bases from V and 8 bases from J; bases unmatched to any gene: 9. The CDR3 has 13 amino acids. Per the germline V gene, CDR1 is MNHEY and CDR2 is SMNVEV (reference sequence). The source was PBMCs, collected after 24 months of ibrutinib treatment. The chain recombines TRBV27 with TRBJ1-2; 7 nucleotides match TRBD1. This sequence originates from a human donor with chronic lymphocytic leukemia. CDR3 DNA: TGTGCCAGCAGCCCCAGACAGGGCAGCGGCTACACCTTC. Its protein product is CASSPRQGSGYTF.